Only one count was recorded for the clone carrying this T cell receptor (beta chain). What it binds is not known. Clones were read by immunoSEQ multiplex PCR, and TCRdb kept only the in-frame ones, dropping some. The sample has about 580,000 clones, about 98% seen once. The data were taken from a study of shared clonotypes between healthy human individuals. For the study at large: Aged 18 to 49, the donors were a couple of women and three men.

V shed 5 bases and J shed 4 bases, with 18 bases lying between them. This CDR3 has 16 residues. Germline V CDR1 and CDR2: SEHNR, FQNEAQ (reference sequence). Study-wide findings and caveats: Naive subsets tended to show greater estimated richness than memory subsets.

In the naive CD8 group, cells lacked CD45RO and were positively selected for CCR7, so terminally differentiated effector memory CD45RA+ cells were left out. Donors, healthy HIV-negative adults, lacked recent acute infections or vaccinations. The sequencing input was naive CD8+ T cells sorted from blood. This TCR was recovered from a young man in good health. The chain links TRBV7-9 to TRBJ2-1; tentative D call: TRBD2 (6 bases). The CDR3 region has the DNA TGTGCCAGCAGCCCTCGGCGGAGGGAAGGGTACAATGAGCAGTTCTTC. Encoded protein: CASSPRRREGYNEQFF.